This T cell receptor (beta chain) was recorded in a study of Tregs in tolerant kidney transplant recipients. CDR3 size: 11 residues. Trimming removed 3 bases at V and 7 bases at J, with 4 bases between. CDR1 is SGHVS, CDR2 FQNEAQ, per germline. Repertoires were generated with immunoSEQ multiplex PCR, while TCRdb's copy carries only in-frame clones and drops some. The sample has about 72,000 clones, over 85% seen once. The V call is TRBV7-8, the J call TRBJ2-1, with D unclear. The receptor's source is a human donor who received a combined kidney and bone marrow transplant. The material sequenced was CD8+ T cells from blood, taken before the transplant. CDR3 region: CASSLENEQFF. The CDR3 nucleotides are TGTGCCAGCAGCTTGGAGAATGAGCAGTTCTTC.